The present T cell receptor beta chain was sequenced within a study of T cell changes during pregnancy in multiple sclerosis. Trimming at V came to 0 bases and at J to 0 bases, leaving 1 base not matched to a gene. Looked up from germline, CDR1 is SGHTS and CDR2 is YDEGEE. The CDR3 is 15 amino acids. The data were produced by immunoSEQ multiplex PCR, yet TCRdb's version contains in-frame clones alone and is incomplete. The sample includes roughly 30,000 clones, just over 90% of them seen just once. The rearrangement links TRBV5-8 to TRBJ2-5, with TRBD2 matching 8 bases. Sequencing used CD4+ T cells from peripheral blood mononuclear cells, obtained in the second trimester of pregnancy. This clonotype was obtained from a female donor with multiple sclerosis, enrolled in a pregnancy study. The CDR3 coding sequence is TGTGCCAGCAGCTTGGGCGGGAGGAACCAAGAGACCCAGTACTTC. Translating it yields CASSLGGRNQETQYF.